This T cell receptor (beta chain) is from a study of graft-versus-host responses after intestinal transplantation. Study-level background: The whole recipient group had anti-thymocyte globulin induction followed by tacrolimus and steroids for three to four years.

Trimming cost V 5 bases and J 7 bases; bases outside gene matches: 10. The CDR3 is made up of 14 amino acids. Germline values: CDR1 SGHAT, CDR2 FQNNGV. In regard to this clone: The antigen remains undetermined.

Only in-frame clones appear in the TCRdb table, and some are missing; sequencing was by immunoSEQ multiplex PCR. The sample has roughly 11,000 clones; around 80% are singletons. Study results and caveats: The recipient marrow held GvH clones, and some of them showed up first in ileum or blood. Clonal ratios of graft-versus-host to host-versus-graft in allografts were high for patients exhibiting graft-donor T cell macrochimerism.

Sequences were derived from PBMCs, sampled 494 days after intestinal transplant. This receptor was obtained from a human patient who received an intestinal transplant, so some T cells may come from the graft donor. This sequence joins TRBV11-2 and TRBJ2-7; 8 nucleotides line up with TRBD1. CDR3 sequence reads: CASSRGQGAGEQYF. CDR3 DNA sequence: TGTGCCAGCAGCCGGGGGCAGGGGGCGGGAGAGCAGTACTTC.